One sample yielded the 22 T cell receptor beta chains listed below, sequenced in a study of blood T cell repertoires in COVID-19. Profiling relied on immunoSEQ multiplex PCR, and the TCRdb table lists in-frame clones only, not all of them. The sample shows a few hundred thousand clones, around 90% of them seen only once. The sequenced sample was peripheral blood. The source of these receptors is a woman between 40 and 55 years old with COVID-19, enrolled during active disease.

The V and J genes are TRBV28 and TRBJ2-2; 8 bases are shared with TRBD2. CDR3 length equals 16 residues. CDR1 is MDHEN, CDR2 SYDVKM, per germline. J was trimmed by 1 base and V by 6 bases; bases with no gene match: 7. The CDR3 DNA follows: TGTGCCAGCAGCCCCGGGGCGGGAGGGAACACCGGGGAGCTGTTTTTT. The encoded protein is CASSPGAGGNTGELFF.

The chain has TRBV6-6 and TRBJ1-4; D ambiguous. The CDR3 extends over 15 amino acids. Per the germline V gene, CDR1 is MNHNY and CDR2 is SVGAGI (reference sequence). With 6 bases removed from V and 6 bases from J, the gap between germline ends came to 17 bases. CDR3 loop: CASRRARSGYEKLFF. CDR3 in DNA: TGTGCCAGCAGGAGGGCACGGAGCGGTTATGAAAAACTGTTTTTT.

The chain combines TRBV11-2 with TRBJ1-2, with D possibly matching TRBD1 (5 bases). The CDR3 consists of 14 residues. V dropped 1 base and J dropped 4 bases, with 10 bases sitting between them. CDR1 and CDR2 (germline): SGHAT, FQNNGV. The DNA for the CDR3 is TGTGCCAGCAGCTTAGCAGGGTGGGGCTATGGCTACACCTTC. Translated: CASSLAGWGYGYTF.

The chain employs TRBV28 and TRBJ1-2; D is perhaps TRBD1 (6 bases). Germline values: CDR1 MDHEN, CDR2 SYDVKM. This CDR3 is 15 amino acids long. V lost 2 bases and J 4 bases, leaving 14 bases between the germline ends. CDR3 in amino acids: CASSLIARQAYGYTF. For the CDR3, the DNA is TGTGCCAGCAGTTTAATAGCCCGACAGGCCTATGGCTACACCTTC.

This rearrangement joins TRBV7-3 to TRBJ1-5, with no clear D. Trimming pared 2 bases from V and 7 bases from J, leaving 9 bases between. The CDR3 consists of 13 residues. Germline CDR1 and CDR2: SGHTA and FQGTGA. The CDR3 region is CASSLGREQPQHF. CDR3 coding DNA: TGTGCCAGCAGCTTAGGGCGGGAGCAGCCCCAGCATTTT.

The CDR3 is CASSPGGGDTQYF. The CDR3 DNA reads as TGTGCCAGCAGCCCCGGGGGTGGAGATACGCAGTATTTT. This sequence joins TRBV5-6 and TRBJ2-3; weak D call: TRBD2 (6 bases). Per germline, CDR1 SGHDT and CDR2 YYEEEE. The V gene lost 4 bases and the J gene lost 5 bases, with 11 bases spanning the gap. The CDR3 spans 13 residues.

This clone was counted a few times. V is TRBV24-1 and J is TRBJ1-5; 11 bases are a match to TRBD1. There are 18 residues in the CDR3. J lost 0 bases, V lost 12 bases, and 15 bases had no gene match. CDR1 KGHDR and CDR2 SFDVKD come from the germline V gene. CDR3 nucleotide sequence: TGTGCCTCCCTCCGCGGACAGGGGGCGAGGGATAGCAATCAGCCCCAGCATTTT. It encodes CASLRGQGARDSNQPQHF.

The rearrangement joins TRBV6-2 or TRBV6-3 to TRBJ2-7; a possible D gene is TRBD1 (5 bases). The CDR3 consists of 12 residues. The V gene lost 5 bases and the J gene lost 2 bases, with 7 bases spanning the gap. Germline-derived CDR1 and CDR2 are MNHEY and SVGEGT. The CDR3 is CASSRQTYEQYF. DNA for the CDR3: TGTGCCAGCAGTCGACAGACCTACGAGCAGTACTTC.

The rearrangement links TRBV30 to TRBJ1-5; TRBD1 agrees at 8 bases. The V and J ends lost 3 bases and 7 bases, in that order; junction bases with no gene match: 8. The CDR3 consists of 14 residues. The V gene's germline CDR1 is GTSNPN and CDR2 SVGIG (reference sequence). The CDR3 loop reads CAWSRTGTGQPQHF. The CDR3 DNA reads TGTGCCTGGAGCAGGACAGGGACAGGACAGCCCCAGCATTTT.

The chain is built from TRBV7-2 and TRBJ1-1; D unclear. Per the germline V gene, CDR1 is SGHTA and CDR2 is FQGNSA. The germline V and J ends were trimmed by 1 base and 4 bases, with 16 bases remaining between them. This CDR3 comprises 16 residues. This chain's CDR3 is CASSLGPGDRSTEAFF. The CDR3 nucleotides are TGTGCCAGCAGCTTAGGGCCCGGGGATAGGAGCACTGAAGCTTTCTTT.

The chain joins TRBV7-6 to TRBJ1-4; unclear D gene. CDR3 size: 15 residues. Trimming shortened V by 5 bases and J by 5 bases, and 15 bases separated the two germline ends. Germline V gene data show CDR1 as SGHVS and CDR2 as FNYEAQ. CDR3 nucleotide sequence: TGTGCCAGCAGCCGCAATCCGGGAAAGAATGAAAAACTGTTTTTT. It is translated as CASSRNPGKNEKLFF.

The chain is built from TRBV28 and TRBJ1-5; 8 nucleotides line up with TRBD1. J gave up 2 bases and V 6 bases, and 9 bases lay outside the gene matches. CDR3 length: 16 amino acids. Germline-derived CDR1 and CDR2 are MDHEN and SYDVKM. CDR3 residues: CASSLDRGDGNQPQHF. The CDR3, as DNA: TGTGCCAGCAGCCTTGACAGGGGAGATGGCAATCAGCCCCAGCATTTT.

The CDR3 sequence: CASSSDLSSYNSPLHF. In DNA, the CDR3 is TGTGCCAGCAGCTCCGATCTTAGCTCCTATAATTCACCCCTCCACTTT. The rearrangement links TRBV5-6 to TRBJ1-6; D ambiguous. There are 16 residues in the CDR3. V was shortened by 3 bases and J by 0 bases, with 10 bases between the two germline ends. CDR1 and CDR2 (germline): SGHDT, YYEEEE.

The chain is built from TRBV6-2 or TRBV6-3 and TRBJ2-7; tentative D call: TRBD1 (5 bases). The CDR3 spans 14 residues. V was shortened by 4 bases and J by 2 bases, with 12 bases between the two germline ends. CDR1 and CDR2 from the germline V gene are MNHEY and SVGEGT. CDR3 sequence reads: CASSSQGTTYEQYF. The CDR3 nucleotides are TGTGCCAGCAGTTCTCAGGGTACAACCTACGAGCAGTACTTC.

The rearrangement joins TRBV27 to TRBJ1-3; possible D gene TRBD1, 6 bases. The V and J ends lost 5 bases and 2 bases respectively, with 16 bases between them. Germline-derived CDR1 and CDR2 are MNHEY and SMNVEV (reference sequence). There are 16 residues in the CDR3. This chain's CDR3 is CASSLRQGLPGNTIYF. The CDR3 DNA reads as TGTGCCAGCAGTCTCAGGCAGGGGCTCCCTGGAAACACCATATATTTT.

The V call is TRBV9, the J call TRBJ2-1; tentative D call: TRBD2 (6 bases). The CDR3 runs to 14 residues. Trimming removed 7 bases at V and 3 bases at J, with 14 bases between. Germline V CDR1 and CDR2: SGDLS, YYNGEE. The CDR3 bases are TGTGCCAGCGGTAGTGGTAGCGGCTACAATGAGCAGTTCTTC. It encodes CASGSGSGYNEQFF.

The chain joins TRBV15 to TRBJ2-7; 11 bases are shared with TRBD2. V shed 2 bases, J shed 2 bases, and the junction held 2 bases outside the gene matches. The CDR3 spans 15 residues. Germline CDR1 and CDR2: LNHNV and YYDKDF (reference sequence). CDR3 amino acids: CATSRLAGGTYEQYF. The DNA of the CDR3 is TGTGCCACCAGCAGACTAGCGGGGGGTACCTACGAGCAGTACTTC.

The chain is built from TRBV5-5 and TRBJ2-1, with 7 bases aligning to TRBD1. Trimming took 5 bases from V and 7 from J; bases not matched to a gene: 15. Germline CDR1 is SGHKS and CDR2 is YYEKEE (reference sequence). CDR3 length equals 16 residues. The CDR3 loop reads CASSPRQGARTNEQFF. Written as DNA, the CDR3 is TGTGCCAGCAGTCCCAGACAGGGAGCCCGAACGAATGAGCAGTTCTTC.

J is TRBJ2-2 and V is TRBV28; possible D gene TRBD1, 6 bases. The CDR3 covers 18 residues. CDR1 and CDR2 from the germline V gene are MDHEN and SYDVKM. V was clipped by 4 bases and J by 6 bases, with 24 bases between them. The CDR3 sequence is CASSSSPGERGAPGELFF. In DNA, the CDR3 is TGTGCCAGCAGTTCTTCACCAGGGGAAAGGGGCGCGCCCGGGGAGCTGTTTTTT.

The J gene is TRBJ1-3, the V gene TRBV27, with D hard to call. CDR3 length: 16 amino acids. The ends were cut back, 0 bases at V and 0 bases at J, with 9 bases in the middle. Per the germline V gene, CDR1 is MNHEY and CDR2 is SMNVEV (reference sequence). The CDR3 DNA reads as TGTGCCAGCAGTTTATCGCAGGTATCCTCTGGAAACACCATATATTTT. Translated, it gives CASSLSQVSSGNTIYF.

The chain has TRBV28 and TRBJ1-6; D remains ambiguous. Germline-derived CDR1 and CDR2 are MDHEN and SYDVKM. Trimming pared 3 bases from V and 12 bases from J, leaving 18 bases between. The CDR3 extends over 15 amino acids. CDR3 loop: CASSFGSPSGKPLHF. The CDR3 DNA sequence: TGTGCCAGCAGTTTCGGGTCCCCCTCGGGAAAACCCCTCCACTTT. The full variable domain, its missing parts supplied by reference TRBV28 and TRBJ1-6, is DVKVTQSSRYLVKRTGEKVFLECVQDMDHENMFWYRQDPGLGLRLIYFSYDVKMKEKGDIPEGYSVSREKKERFSLILESASTNQTSMYLCASSFGSPSGKPLHFGNGTRLTVT.

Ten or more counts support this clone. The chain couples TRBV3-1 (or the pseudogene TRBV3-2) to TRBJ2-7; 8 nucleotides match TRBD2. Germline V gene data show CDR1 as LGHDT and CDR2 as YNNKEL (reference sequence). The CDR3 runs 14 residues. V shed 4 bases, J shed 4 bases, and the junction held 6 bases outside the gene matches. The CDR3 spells CASSLVAGGYEQYF. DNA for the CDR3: TGTGCCAGCAGCCTCGTGGCGGGGGGTTACGAGCAGTACTTC.